This is a list of T cell receptor beta chains from one sample in a study of early T cells in non-severe SARS-CoV-2 infection. TCRdb itself ran the 5' RACE reads through MiXCR, one entry per CDR3 protein. The sample has roughly 120,000 distinct CDR3 sequences, roughly 13% seen once. The sample here was whole blood, taken at baseline. These receptors were obtained from an adult who was a healthcare worker with PCR-confirmed SARS-CoV-2 infection or an uninfected control (not recorded which). Both conserved end residues are part of each CDR3. A D gene is named only where the DNA matches it firmly. Expanded clones are given a class, and other clones once, few, many or no size at all.

CDR3 length	clone size	V gene	J gene	D gene	CDR3 protein	CDR3 DNA
14	few	TRBV19	TRBJ2-7	TRBD2	CASSSSGGASEQYF	TGTGCCAGTAGTAGTAGCGGGGGGGCGAGCGAGCAGTACTTC
13	.	TRBV20-1	TRBJ2-1	TRBD2	CSAERETHNEQFF	TGCAGTGCGGAGCGGGAGACTCACAATGAGCAGTTCTTC
11	.	TRBV28	TRBJ1-5	.	CASSNQLPQHF	TGTGCCAGCAGCAATCAACTGCCCCAGCATTTT
13	.	TRBV6-5	TRBJ2-2	.	CASSYRISGELFF	TGTGCCAGCAGTTACCGCATATCCGGGGAGCTGTTTTTT
17	many	TRBV28	TRBJ1-6	TRBD1	CASSIYRGSSYNSPLHF	TGTGCCAGCAGTATTTACAGGGGGAGCTCCTATAATTCACCCCTCCACTTT
14	few	TRBV12-3/TRBV12-4	TRBJ2-7	TRBD1	CASSRQGGSYEQYF	TGTGCCAGCAGTCGACAGGGGGGGTCCTACGAGCAGTACTTC
16	few	TRBV7-3	TRBJ2-6	.	CASSLAYGAGANVLTF	TGTGCCAGCAGCTTGGCCTACGGGGCTGGGGCCAACGTCCTGACTTTC
16	.	TRBV6-6	TRBJ1-2	TRBD1	CASSYGTGVGNYGYTF	TGTGCCAGCAGTTACGGGACAGGGGTCGGGAACTATGGCTACACCTTC
13	many	TRBV25-1	TRBJ2-2	.	CASSDGGSGELFF	TGTGCCAGCAGTGATGGGGGCTCAGGGGAGCTGTTTTTT
13	.	TRBV6-4	TRBJ1-2	TRBD1	CASSDGGGRGYTF	TGTGCCAGCAGTGACGGAGGGGGCAGGGGCTACACCTTC
17	.	TRBV7-7	TRBJ2-1	.	CASRPRPISGSYNEQFF	TGTGCCAGCAGACCAAGACCCATCTCGGGGTCCTACAATGAGCAGTTCTTC
16	few	TRBV7-3	TRBJ2-2	.	CASSYGSAANTGELFF	TGTGCCAGCAGCTACGGCAGCGCGGCGAACACCGGGGAGCTGTTTTTT
16	few	TRBV20-1	TRBJ1-1	.	CSASSHAPAGNTEAFF	TGCAGTGCTAGTAGTCACGCTCCTGCGGGGAACACTGAAGCTTTCTTT
13	.	TRBV7-9	TRBJ2-3	.	CASSLEWADTQYF	TGTGCCAGCAGCTTAGAGTGGGCAGATACGCAGTATTTT
14	.	TRBV25-1	TRBJ2-1	.	CASSDLGAYNEQFF	TGTGCCAGCAGTGATCTTGGGGCCTACAATGAGCAGTTCTTC
13	.	TRBV28	TRBJ2-7	.	CASTSPATYEQYF	TGTGCCAGCACCTCACCGGCGACCTACGAGCAGTACTTC
14	few	TRBV12-3/TRBV12-4	TRBJ1-1	TRBD1	CASNPGQGSLGAFF	TGTGCCAGCAACCCGGGACAGGGGAGTTTAGGAGCTTTCTTT
15	.	TRBV9	TRBJ2-1	TRBD1	CASSPGQGAANEQFF	TGTGCCAGCAGCCCTGGACAGGGAGCTGCCAATGAGCAGTTCTTC
16	few	TRBV27	TRBJ2-2	TRBD1	CASSLVGTENTGELFF	TGTGCCAGCAGTTTAGTCGGGACAGAGAACACCGGGGAGCTGTTTTTT
19	few	TRBV5-6	TRBJ2-2	TRBD2	CASSMGTSGRDLNTGELFF	TGTGCCAGCAGCATGGGGACTAGCGGGCGTGACTTAAACACCGGGGAGCTGTTTTTT
15	.	TRBV28	TRBJ1-3	.	CASSLGPSSGNTIYF	TGTGCCAGCAGTTTGGGCCCTAGCTCTGGAAACACCATATATTTT
15	.	TRBV5-1	TRBJ1-1	.	CASSLDGGRVTEAFF	TGCGCCAGCAGCTTGGATGGGGGAAGGGTCACTGAAGCTTTCTTT
14	.	TRBV5-4	TRBJ2-1	.	CASSSGDNYNEQFF	TGTGCCAGCAGTTCGGGTGATAACTACAATGAGCAGTTCTTC
16	few	TRBV28	TRBJ2-7	.	CASTPRRHPSSYEQYF	TGTGCCAGCACCCCCCGTCGACATCCCTCCTCCTACGAGCAGTACTTC
12	many	TRBV28	TRBJ2-7	.	CASSSNPREQYF	TGTGCCAGCAGTTCAAACCCTCGCGAGCAGTACTTC
14	.	TRBV15	TRBJ2-7	.	CATSRRGQAGEQYF	TGTGCCACCAGCAGAAGAGGACAGGCGGGGGAGCAGTACTTC
13	few	TRBV18	TRBJ1-1	.	CASSPSGNTEAFF	TGTGCCAGCTCACCATCGGGGAACACTGAAGCTTTCTTT
17	few	TRBV18	TRBJ2-5	TRBD2	CASSPLPSGSRGETQYF	TGTGCCAGCTCACCACTCCCTAGCGGCAGTCGGGGGGAGACCCAGTACTTC
13	.	TRBV6-4	TRBJ1-1	.	CASSDSIGTEAFF	TGTGCCAGCAGTGACTCGATTGGGACCGAAGCTTTCTTT
14	once	TRBV6-5	TRBJ2-7	TRBD2	CASSWSSGSYEQYF	TGTGCCAGCAGTTGGAGTAGCGGGAGCTACGAGCAGTACTTC
12	.	TRBV29-1	TRBJ2-1	TRBD1	CSVGQGYNEQFF	TGCAGCGTGGGACAGGGCTACAATGAGCAGTTCTTC
12	.	TRBV28	TRBJ1-2	.	CASSLPALPYTF	TGTGCCAGCAGTTTACCGGCTCTTCCCTACACCTTC
14	.	TRBV14	TRBJ2-1	.	CASSQDPSGYEQFF	TGTGCCAGCAGCCAAGATCCGAGTGGATATGAGCAGTTCTTC
15	many	TRBV13	TRBJ1-4	.	CASSRLDRTNEKLFF	TGTGCCAGCAGCCGCTTGGACAGAACTAATGAAAAACTGTTTTTT
17	.	TRBV4-1	TRBJ2-1	.	CASSQDLSAGRGDEQFF	TGCGCCAGCAGCCAAGATCTGTCCGCCGGGAGAGGCGATGAGCAGTTCTTC
13	few	TRBV27	TRBJ1-5	.	CASSIRGHQPQHF	TGTGCCAGCTCAATCCGGGGGCATCAGCCCCAGCATTTT
16	.	TRBV7-2	TRBJ2-3	TRBD2	CASSLKLAGVADTQYF	TGTGCCAGCAGCTTAAAGCTAGCGGGAGTGGCAGATACGCAGTATTTT
12	few	TRBV28	TRBJ1-1	.	CATDPKGTEAFF	TGTGCCACCGACCCTAAGGGCACTGAAGCTTTCTTT
14	many	TRBV25-1	TRBJ2-2	TRBD1	CASTMTGYTGELFF	TGTGCCAGCACCATGACAGGGTACACCGGGGAGCTGTTTTTT
17	few	TRBV20-1	TRBJ2-7	TRBD2	CSAEHQQGLAASYEQYF	TGCAGTGCTGAGCACCAACAGGGACTAGCGGCTTCCTACGAGCAGTACTTC
18	few	TRBV7-9	TRBJ2-5	TRBD1	CASSSRVGQGARQETQYF	TGTGCCAGCAGCTCGAGGGTGGGACAGGGGGCGCGGCAAGAGACCCAGTACTTC
11	.	TRBV7-9	TRBJ1-1	.	CASSPLIAAFF	TGTGCCAGCAGCCCCCTGATAGCCGCTTTCTTT
16	.	TRBV6-1	TRBJ1-6	TRBD1	CASSRRSGTDNSPLHF	TGTGCCAGCAGTCGCCGATCCGGGACAGATAATTCACCCCTCCACTTT
13	.	TRBV6-5	TRBJ2-7	.	CASSYLQGLAKYF	TGTGCCAGCAGTTACCTCCAGGGACTGGCAAAGTACTTC
10	few	TRBV6-1	TRBJ2-7	.	CASSGYRAYF	TGTGCCAGCAGTGGATACAGGGCGTACTTC
14	many	TRBV12-3/TRBV12-4	TRBJ1-4	.	CASTSGATNEKLFF	TGTGCCAGCACCTCCGGGGCAACTAATGAAAAACTGTTTTTT
14	many	TRBV5-6	TRBJ2-1	.	CASRGRTDYNEQFF	TGTGCCAGCAGGGGTCGGACAGACTACAATGAGCAGTTCTTC
12	few	TRBV2	TRBJ2-1	TRBD1	CASRDRGSEQFF	TGTGCCAGCAGGGACAGGGGTAGCGAGCAGTTCTTC